A selection of T cell receptor beta chains follows, all from one sample in a study of blood T cell repertoires in COVID-19. TCRdb keeps only in-frame clones here, not all; method: immunoSEQ multiplex PCR. Of about 110,000 clones in the sample, under 85% are singletons; the top ten hold about 4%. The specimen was peripheral blood. The receptors originated from a woman in her sixties or seventies with acute or convalescent COVID-19. CDR3s include the opening cysteine and the closing phenylalanine or tryptophan. D genes are given only for firm matches. Where a row states a size, it is once, few, many or the class of an expanded clone; other rows omit it.

V: TRBV18; size: -; J: TRBJ2-6; D: -; DNA: TGTGCCAGCACAGCATCGGACATCCTATACTCTGGGGCCAACGTCCTGACTTTC; CDR3: CASTASDILYSGANVLTF
V: TRBV9; size: -; J: TRBJ2-3; D: -; DNA: TGTGCCAGCGGGGGGTCGACAGATACGCAGTATTTT; CDR3: CASGGSTDTQYF
V: TRBV27; size: -; J: TRBJ2-2; D: -; DNA: TGTGCCAGCAGTTCCACAGGGACCAACACCGGGGAGCTGTTTTTT; CDR3: CASSSTGTNTGELFF
V: TRBV19; size: -; J: TRBJ1-5; D: -; DNA: TGTGCCAGTAGTATCCTCAACACCCAGCATTTT; CDR3: CASSILNTQHF
V: TRBV19; size: -; J: TRBJ2-3; D: TRBD2; DNA: TGTGCCAGTAGTACGTCCGCCGGGCGGGAGGTTCTTGTGTATACGCAGTATTTT; CDR3: CASSTSAGREVLVYTQYF
V: TRBV7-8; size: -; J: TRBJ2-3; D: -; DNA: TGTGCCAGCAGCTTAGCGGGAGCGGGTGGGGTGGCAGATACGCAGTATTTT; CDR3: CASSLAGAGGVADTQYF
V: TRBV6-2/TRBV6-3; size: -; J: TRBJ2-3; D: TRBD1; DNA: TGTGCCAGCAGCAAGAGGACAGGAGTCACAGATACGCAGTATTTT; CDR3: CASSKRTGVTDTQYF
V: TRBV9; size: -; J: TRBJ1-6; D: -; DNA: TGTGCCAGCAGCGTAGGGGGCAGGGTTGATTCACCCCTCCACTTT; CDR3: CASSVGGRVDSPLHF
V: TRBV29-1; size: -; J: TRBJ2-1; D: TRBD1; DNA: TGCAGCGTTCGGGACAGGGGGGCCTACAATGAGCAGTTCTTC; CDR3: CSVRDRGAYNEQFF
V: TRBV28; size: few; J: TRBJ1-6; D: TRBD1; DNA: TGTGCCAGCAGGGGCCGGGACAGGGGGCCCCTCCACTTT; CDR3: CASRGRDRGPLHF
V: TRBV9; size: -; J: TRBJ2-3; D: TRBD2; DNA: TGTGCCAGCAGCCCACGCCCTCTAGCGGGAGTGGATACGCAGTATTTT; CDR3: CASSPRPLAGVDTQYF
V: TRBV6-1; size: -; J: TRBJ1-1; D: -; DNA: TGTGCCAGCAGTGAAGCGCGTGGTTGGAACACTGAAGCTTTCTTT; CDR3: CASSEARGWNTEAFF
V: TRBV15; size: -; J: TRBJ1-5; D: -; DNA: TGTGCCACCAGCAGAGGGACAGCGAGCAATCAGCCCCAGCATTTT; CDR3: CATSRGTASNQPQHF
V: TRBV2; size: -; J: TRBJ2-5; D: -; DNA: TGTGCCAGCAGTGATACGGAGAAGACCCAGTACTTC; CDR3: CASSDTEKTQYF
V: TRBV28; size: -; J: TRBJ2-1; D: TRBD1; DNA: TGTGCCAGCAGTAGTTGGACAGGGGGCTCCTACAATGAGCAGTTCTTC; CDR3: CASSSWTGGSYNEQFF
V: TRBV7-9; size: -; J: TRBJ1-6; D: -; DNA: TGTGCCAGCAGCTTAGGGAGGTCCCAGGCGGCTAATTCACCCCTCCACTTT; CDR3: CASSLGRSQAANSPLHF
V: TRBV7-8; size: -; J: TRBJ2-3; D: TRBD2; DNA: TGTGCCAGCAGCTCCGGGACTAGAGCAGATACGCAGTATTTT; CDR3: CASSSGTRADTQYF
V: TRBV7-9; size: -; J: TRBJ1-1; D: -; DNA: TGTGCCAGCAGCCTTTACTCTAACGCGGACACTGAAGCTTTCTTT; CDR3: CASSLYSNADTEAFF
V: TRBV5-1; size: -; J: TRBJ2-2; D: TRBD1; DNA: TGCGCCAGCAGCTTGGGCCGACAGGGGGGCACCGGGGAGCTGTTTTTT; CDR3: CASSLGRQGGTGELFF
V: TRBV7-8; size: -; J: TRBJ1-1; D: -; DNA: TGTGCCAGCAGCCCCTGGAGCAACCTTGAAGCTTTCTTT; CDR3: CASSPWSNLEAFF
V: TRBV9; size: -; J: TRBJ1-1; D: TRBD1; DNA: TGTGCCAGCAGCGTAGTGGGGACAGGGAACACTGAAGCTTTCTTT; CDR3: CASSVVGTGNTEAFF
V: TRBV6-2/TRBV6-3; size: -; J: TRBJ1-1; D: -; DNA: TGTGCCAGCAGTTACGGTCGCGGGGAGGGACGAACTGAAGCTTTCTTT; CDR3: CASSYGRGEGRTEAFF
V: TRBV6-5; size: -; J: TRBJ2-2; D: TRBD2; DNA: TGTGCCAGCAGCCCCGGGACTATGAACACCGGGGAGCTGTTTTTT; CDR3: CASSPGTMNTGELFF
V: TRBV7-9; size: -; J: TRBJ1-1; D: -; DNA: TGTGCCAGCAGCCTAGTTACAGGGAAGAACACTGAAGCTTTCTTT; CDR3: CASSLVTGKNTEAFF
V: TRBV29-1; size: -; J: TRBJ2-2; D: -; DNA: TGCAGCGCGTTTCGGAGGGGATCGAACACCGGGGAGCTGTTTTTT; CDR3: CSAFRRGSNTGELFF
V: TRBV19; size: -; J: TRBJ1-1; D: -; DNA: TGTGCCAGTAGGATTATGACAGAGCCTGGGTACACTGAAGCTTTCTTT; CDR3: CASRIMTEPGYTEAFF
V: TRBV2; size: once; J: TRBJ2-3; D: TRBD2; DNA: TGTGCCAGCAGTGTGGTAGCGGGGGGTGTGAGCACAGATACGCAGTATTTT; CDR3: CASSVVAGGVSTDTQYF
V: TRBV6-1; size: -; J: TRBJ1-1; D: -; DNA: TGTGCCAGCAGTGAAATTGGGCCAGGGCATGAAGCTTTCTTT; CDR3: CASSEIGPGHEAFF
V: TRBV27; size: -; J: TRBJ2-5; D: TRBD1; DNA: TGTGCCACCAAAGGGGGACAGGGAAAAGGAGAGACCCAGTACTTC; CDR3: CATKGGQGKGETQYF
V: TRBV7-2; size: -; J: TRBJ1-1; D: TRBD1; DNA: TGTGCCAGCAGCTTAGCGCGGGGACAGGGGGCGTGGGGCACTGAAGCTTTCTTT; CDR3: CASSLARGQGAWGTEAFF
V: TRBV2; size: -; J: TRBJ1-6; D: -; DNA: TGTGCCAGCAGGTCCAGGGGCTTGGGAGCCCTCCACTTT; CDR3: CASRSRGLGALHF
V: TRBV6-5; size: -; J: TRBJ1-2; D: -; DNA: TGTGCCAGCAGTTCCGAGGGCTTCTATGGCTACACCTTC; CDR3: CASSSEGFYGYTF
V: TRBV5-5; size: few; J: TRBJ1-6; D: -; DNA: TGTGCCAGCAGCCCGGACACGAGCTCCTATAATTCACCCCTCCACTTT; CDR3: CASSPDTSSYNSPLHF
V: TRBV27; size: once; J: TRBJ2-2; D: TRBD2; DNA: TGTGCCAGCAAAAGCGGGAGGGTTGGGAACACCGGGGAGCTGTTTTTT; CDR3: CASKSGRVGNTGELFF
V: TRBV11-3; size: -; J: TRBJ2-1; D: TRBD2; DNA: TGTGCCAGCAGCTCCTCTAGCGGGGGGCCCGTTCGGAATGAGCAGTTCTTC; CDR3: CASSSSSGGPVRNEQFF
V: TRBV5-5; size: -; J: TRBJ1-4; D: -; DNA: TGTGCCAGCAGCTTGGGGGGCGGGGTCCAAGAAAAACTGTTTTTT; CDR3: CASSLGGGVQEKLFF
V: TRBV12-5; size: -; J: TRBJ2-5; D: -; DNA: TGTGCTAGTGGTTCGGTCAATCAAGAGACCCAGTACTTC; CDR3: CASGSVNQETQYF
V: TRBV28; size: -; J: TRBJ1-5; D: TRBD1; DNA: TGTGCCAGCAGTTTATGCTGGGGACAGGGGTGCAATCAGCCCCAGCATTTT; CDR3: CASSLCWGQGCNQPQHF
V: TRBV6-5; size: few; J: TRBJ1-6; D: TRBD1; DNA: TGTGCCAGCAGTCGGGACAGGGAGGATAATTCACCCCTCCACTTT; CDR3: CASSRDREDNSPLHF
V: TRBV11-3; size: -; J: TRBJ2-1; D: TRBD2; DNA: TGTGCCAGCAGCTCACGGACTGGGGGGGATGAGCAGTTCTTC; CDR3: CASSSRTGGDEQFF
V: TRBV7-9; size: -; J: TRBJ1-5; D: -; DNA: TGTGCCAGCAGCTTAGACAGGGTTGATCAGCCCCAGCATTTT; CDR3: CASSLDRVDQPQHF
V: TRBV5-6; size: -; J: TRBJ1-2; D: -; DNA: TGTGCCAGCAGCATTCCGTCGACAGGCGATTATGGCTACACCTTC; CDR3: CASSIPSTGDYGYTF
V: TRBV4-1; size: few; J: TRBJ2-7; D: TRBD2; DNA: TGCGCCAGCAGCCCCTCTAGCGGTGCACTCGAGCAGTACTTC; CDR3: CASSPSSGALEQYF
V: TRBV11-2; size: -; J: TRBJ2-5; D: -; DNA: TGTGCCAGCAGCCCCCGGGGGATCCGACAGGGAGAGACCCAGTACTTC; CDR3: CASSPRGIRQGETQYF
V: TRBV9; size: -; J: TRBJ1-3; D: -; DNA: TGTGCCAGCAGCTCGACCCACAGGAACACCATATATTTT; CDR3: CASSSTHRNTIYF
V: TRBV2; size: -; J: TRBJ2-5; D: TRBD1; DNA: TGTGCCAGCAAAAGGGACAGGACCCAAGAGACCCAGTACTTC; CDR3: CASKRDRTQETQYF
V: TRBV4-3; size: -; J: TRBJ1-2; D: -; DNA: TGCGCCAGCAGCCAAGCCGCTGGGGGGGGCCATGGCTACACCTTC; CDR3: CASSQAAGGGHGYTF
V: TRBV5-1; size: -; J: TRBJ1-1; D: -; DNA: TGCGCCAGCAGCTCCGGACAGCCCCGCAGTGAAGCTTTCTTT; CDR3: CASSSGQPRSEAFF
V: TRBV7-8; size: -; J: TRBJ2-1; D: TRBD2; DNA: TGTGCCAGCAGCTCAAGAGCGGGAGGTCACAACAATGAGCAGTTCTTC; CDR3: CASSSRAGGHNNEQFF
V: TRBV6-5; size: -; J: TRBJ1-6; D: -; DNA: TGTGCCAGCAGTTACTCGAAAGGGGCCCAGGATTCACCCCTCCACTTT; CDR3: CASSYSKGAQDSPLHF